One sample yielded the 29 T cell receptor beta chains listed below, sequenced in a study of T cell changes during pregnancy in multiple sclerosis. TCRdb keeps only in-frame clones here, not all; method: immunoSEQ multiplex PCR. The sample carries 45,000 to 55,000 clones, around 93% recorded once. Material: peripheral blood, obtained after pregnancy. These receptors came from a female donor with multiple sclerosis, enrolled in a pregnancy study.

The chain links TRBV4-3 to TRBJ2-5; tentative D call: TRBD2 (7 bases). Germline CDR1 reads LGHNA; CDR2 reads YSLEER. CDR3 length: 15 amino acids. Trimming removed 1 base at V and 5 bases at J, with 14 bases between. CDR3 sequence reads: CASSQGRGGFETQYF. CDR3 DNA: TGCGCCAGCAGCCAAGGGAGGGGGGGCTTTGAGACCCAGTACTTC.

J is TRBJ2-7 and V is TRBV28, with TRBD2 matching over 9 bases. V lost 3 bases, J lost 0 bases, and 6 bases stayed unmatched. Looked up from germline, CDR1 is MDHEN and CDR2 is SYDVKM. The CDR3 is 16 residues long. The chain's CDR3 is CASSFTLAGLSYEQYF. The CDR3 DNA reads TGTGCCAGCAGTTTTACCCTAGCGGGGCTCTCCTACGAGCAGTACTTC.

The genes are TRBV2 and TRBJ2-1; 10 bases match TRBD2. Germline V gene data show CDR1 as SNHLY and CDR2 as FYNNEI. This CDR3 has 14 amino acids. V trimming: 9 bases; J trimming: 3 bases; junction bases outside the gene matches: 5. CDR3 region: CARLLAGVYNEQFF. The CDR3 bases are TGTGCCAGATTGCTAGCGGGGGTCTACAATGAGCAGTTCTTC.

This clone was seen a single time. The V gene is TRBV7-2, the J gene TRBJ2-1, with 9 bases aligning to TRBD1. V gave up 6 bases and J gave up 6 bases; unmatched junction bases: 6. The CDR3 runs to 14 residues. Germline CDR1 is SGHTA and CDR2 is FQGNSA. The DNA of the CDR3 is TGTGCCAGCAGGCCTACGACAGGGGGCAATGAGCAGTTCTTC. Residues: CASRPTTGGNEQFF. Full variable domain (missing parts from reference TRBV7-2 and TRBJ2-1): GAGVSQSPSNKVTEKGKDVELRCDPISGHTALYWYRQSLGQGLEFLIYFQGNSAPDKSGLPSDRFSAERTGGSVSTLTIQRTQQEDSAVYLCASRPTTGGNEQFFGPGTRLTVL.

CDR3 sequence: CASSNRVENQPQHF. Here the CDR3 DNA reads TGTGCCAGCAGTAACAGGGTGGAAAATCAGCCCCAGCATTTT. This chain uses TRBV2 with TRBJ1-5; a possible D gene is TRBD1 (6 bases). Germline assignment: CDR1 SNHLY and CDR2 FYNNEI. This CDR3 region has 14 residues. Trimming left V 5 bases short and J 4 bases short, with 12 bases between.

There are a few counts of this clone. The rearrangement links TRBV7-6 to TRBJ1-1, with TRBD1 identical over 7 bases. CDR3 length equals 14 residues. Germline V gene sequence: CDR1 SGHVS, CDR2 FNYEAQ. The V and J ends lost 4 bases and 5 bases, in that order; junction bases with no gene match: 7. The CDR3 region is CASSWQGGRTEAFF. CDR3 sequence (DNA): TGTGCCAGCAGCTGGCAGGGGGGTAGGACTGAAGCTTTCTTT.

The chain carries TRBV7-8 and TRBJ1-4; D not resolved. The CDR3 loop spans 17 amino acids. CDR1 and CDR2 (germline): SGHVS, FQNEAQ. V lost 5 bases and J 0 bases, leaving 16 bases between the germline ends. This CDR3 is CASSATPRGATNEKLFF. Written as DNA, the CDR3 is TGTGCCAGCAGCGCGACGCCGCGAGGTGCAACTAATGAAAAACTGTTTTTT.

The chain carries TRBV5-8 and TRBJ1-4; 7 bases fit TRBD1. The trim removed 7 bases at V and 8 bases at J, leaving 11 bases unmatched. This CDR3 contains 14 residues. Germline V gene lookup returns CDR1 SGHTS and CDR2 YDEGEE. The CDR3 sequence is CASDRGGAREKLFF. As DNA, the CDR3 is TGTGCCAGCGATAGAGGGGGCGCACGGGAAAAACTGTTTTTT.

This rearrangement joins TRBV7-2 to TRBJ2-1; 8 bases fit TRBD2. CDR1 and CDR2 from the germline V gene are SGHTA and FQGNSA. This CDR3 is 16 amino acids long. Losses at the gene ends were 1 base for V and 2 bases for J; bases not matched to a gene: 4. CDR3 in DNA: TGTGCCAGCAGCTTAGTCGGGGGGGCCCCCTACAATGAGCAGTTCTTC. This translates into CASSLVGGAPYNEQFF.

J is TRBJ2-6 and V is TRBV27; tentatively, D is TRBD1 (6 bases). The ends were cut back, 5 bases at V and 0 bases at J, with 17 bases in the middle. Germline loops: CDR1 MNHEY, CDR2 SMNVEV (reference sequence). CDR3 length: 18 residues. The CDR3 sequence: CASSTWVGAFSGANVLTF. The CDR3 coding sequence is TGTGCCAGCAGTACCTGGGTGGGGGCTTTCTCTGGGGCCAACGTCCTGACTTTC.

This clone appeared once. The V gene is TRBV10-3, the J gene TRBJ2-7, with 8 bases fitting TRBD1. The V gene's germline CDR1 is ENHRY and CDR2 SYGVKD. CDR3 length equals 14 residues. The junction had 6 bases not matched to a gene; V was cut back by 7 bases and J by 1 base. The CDR3 DNA reads TGTGCCATCATGCCAGGGGGCAGTTCCTACGAGCAGTACTTC. Its translation is CAIMPGGSSYEQYF.

The chain is built from TRBV5-1 and TRBJ2-1; the match to TRBD1 covers 9 bases. The V gene's germline CDR1 is SGHRS and CDR2 YFSETQ. The CDR3 loop spans 15 amino acids. V shed 2 bases, J shed 7 bases, and the junction held 7 bases outside the gene matches. The CDR3 DNA reads TGCGCCAGCAGCTTAGGGACAGGGCAGAGAAATGAGCAGTTCTTC. Its translation: CASSLGTGQRNEQFF.

The chain carries TRBV5-4 and TRBJ2-3; a possible D gene is TRBD1 (6 bases). Germline loops: CDR1 SGHNT, CDR2 YYREEE (reference sequence). The V and J ends lost 3 bases and 4 bases respectively, with 12 bases between them. The CDR3 runs to 14 residues. In DNA, the CDR3 is TGTGCCAGCAGCTCGAAACAGGGTGCAGATACGCAGTATTTT. Translated: CASSSKQGADTQYF.

In its sample, this clone was seen once. The DNA for the CDR3 is TGTGCCAGCAGTGGGGGCCAGGGCCCAGATACGCAGTATTTT. Translation: CASSGGQGPDTQYF. The V call is TRBV6-5, the J call TRBJ2-3; maybe TRBD1 (6 bases). Trimming stripped 5 bases from V and 4 bases from J, with 13 bases between. This CDR3 has 14 amino acids. The germline V gene encodes CDR1 MNHEY and CDR2 SVGAGI.

This chain joins TRBV21-1 and TRBJ1-1. TRBV21-1 is shown as a pseudogene. The CDR3 sequence is 19 residues long. In DNA, the CDR3 is TGTGCCAGCCAAGGGGCTATCGGGGGGCGCATTCAGAAATACACTGAAGCTTTCTTT. Translating gives CASQGAIGGRIQKYTEAFF.

This sequence joins TRBV6-5 and TRBJ2-7; 10 bases fit TRBD1. V trimming: 10 bases; J trimming: 1 base; junction bases outside the gene matches: 10. CDR1 MNHEY and CDR2 SVGAGI come from the germline V gene. CDR3 length: 15 amino acids. CDR3: CATQGPGQGSYEQYF. CDR3 DNA sequence: TGTGCCACCCAGGGGCCGGGACAGGGGTCCTACGAGCAGTACTTC.

The genes are TRBV4-1 and TRBJ1-6; possibly TRBD1 for D (6 bases). V was trimmed by 7 bases and J by 7 bases, leaving 20 bases between them. Germline lookup yields CDR1 MGHRA and CDR2 YSYEKL. The CDR3 length is 16 residues. CDR3 sequence reads: CASTFAHGTLNSPLHF. CDR3 in DNA: TGCGCCAGCACCTTTGCCCACGGGACATTGAATTCACCCCTCCACTTT.

V and J are TRBV19 and TRBJ1-2; a weak D match, TRBD1 (5 bases). V was trimmed by 4 bases and J by 4 bases, leaving 16 bases between them. CDR1 is LNHDA and CDR2 is SQIVND in the germline V gene (reference sequence). The CDR3 runs 15 residues. Here the CDR3 DNA reads TGTGCCAGTAGTAATCAGGGAAACTGGGGCTATGGCTACACCTTC. This gives the protein CASSNQGNWGYGYTF. Supplemented by reference TRBV19 and TRBJ1-2, the full variable domain reads DGGITQSPKYLFRKEGQNVTLSCEQNLNHDAMYWYRQDPGQGLRLIYYSQIVNDFQKGDIAEGYSVSREKKESFPLTVTSAQKNPTAFYLCASSNQGNWGYGYTFGSGTRLTVV.

This rearrangement joins TRBV30 to TRBJ1-4; 7 bases match TRBD1. CDR3 length: 15 amino acids. J was trimmed by 0 bases and V by 1 base; bases with no gene match: 2. Germline assignment: CDR1 GTSNPN and CDR2 SVGIG (reference sequence). The CDR3 DNA follows: TGTGCCTGGAGTGGACAGGGAGCAACTAATGAAAAACTGTTTTTT. Protein sequence: CAWSGQGATNEKLFF. Using reference TRBV30 and TRBJ1-4 for the parts outside the CDR3, the full variable domain is SQTIHQWPATLVQPVGSPLSLECTVEGTSNPNLYWYRQAAGRGLQLLFYSVGIGQISSEVPQNLSASRPQDRQFILSSKKLLLSDSGFYLCAWSGQGATNEKLFFGSGTQLSVL.

The chain combines TRBV6-6 with TRBJ2-5, with 8 bases matching TRBD2. CDR1 is MNHNY, CDR2 SVGAGI, per germline (reference sequence). The CDR3 loop spans 14 amino acids. J lost 4 bases, V lost 6 bases, and 7 bases had no gene match. Written as DNA, the CDR3 is TGTGCCAGCAGCCCCGGGGGGGCAAGAGAGACCCAGTACTTC. Its protein product is CASSPGGARETQYF.

The chain recombines TRBV9 with TRBJ1-2, with 8 bases matching TRBD1. The germline V gene has CDR1 SGDLS and CDR2 YYNGEE. The ends lost 4 bases at V and 6 bases at J; junction bases unmatched: 5. There are 13 residues in the CDR3. The CDR3, as DNA: TGTGCCAGCAGCCTGACAGGGGTGAATGGCTACACCTTC. Translating gives CASSLTGVNGYTF.

This chain uses TRBV28 with TRBJ1-2; 10 bases are shared with TRBD1. The V gene's germline CDR1 is MDHEN and CDR2 SYDVKM. The V segment lost 5 bases and the J segment 4 bases; nucleotides outside the gene matches: 16. The CDR3 is 18 amino acids. In DNA, the CDR3 is TGTGCCAGCAGTACCCGTCGAGGGACAGGGGCGTATTCCTATGGCTACACCTTC. This gives the protein CASSTRRGTGAYSYGYTF.

The genes are TRBV30 and TRBJ1-1, with TRBD1 matching over 8 bases. V lost 4 bases, J lost 0 bases, and 7 bases stayed unmatched. CDR3 length equals 15 residues. Germline V gives CDR1 GTSNPN, CDR2 SVGIG (reference sequence). The CDR3 sequence is CAWTRDRFLNTEAFF. The CDR3 DNA sequence: TGTGCCTGGACTCGGGACAGGTTTTTGAACACTGAAGCTTTCTTT.

This clone has a single count. In DNA form, the CDR3 reads TGTGCCAGCAGCCCAAGTAGGGGAGGGGAGCTGTTTTTT. Amino acids: CASSPSRGGELFF. The gene calls are TRBV7-6 and TRBJ2-2; the D gene is possibly TRBD1 (5 bases). This CDR3 spans 13 amino acids. Per the germline V gene, CDR1 is SGHVS and CDR2 is FNYEAQ. V was shortened by 5 bases and J by 8 bases, with 12 bases between the two germline ends.

The gene calls are TRBV7-9 and TRBJ2-2; 7 bases map to TRBD1. The CDR3 loop spans 16 amino acids. Germline assignment: CDR1 SEHNR and CDR2 FQNEAQ (reference sequence). V lost 3 bases to trimming and J lost 5 bases; unmatched junction nucleotides: 9. The CDR3 region has the DNA TGTGCCAGCAGCTTCTTCCCGGGACAGAGAACCGGGGAGCTGTTTTTT. Translated, it gives CASSFFPGQRTGELFF.

CDR3 region: CASRASGNTIYF. CDR3 coding DNA: TGTGCCAGCAGGGCCTCTGGAAACACCATATATTTT. V and J are TRBV6-5 and TRBJ1-3; unclear D gene. The V and J ends lost 6 bases and 0 bases respectively, with 3 bases between them. This CDR3 is 12 amino acids long. Germline V gene lookup returns CDR1 MNHEY and CDR2 SVGAGI.

The J gene is TRBJ1-2, the V gene TRBV5-1, with 9 bases lining up with TRBD1. CDR1 is SGHRS, CDR2 YFSETQ, per germline. The CDR3 extends over 13 amino acids. V was clipped by 3 bases and J by 8 bases; unmatched bases: 5. In DNA, the CDR3 is TGCGCCAGCAGCTGGGACAGGGACACGGGCTACACCTTC. Translated, it gives CASSWDRDTGYTF.

This rearrangement joins TRBV4-3 to TRBJ1-4; D remains ambiguous. V was pared by 0 bases and J by 3 bases, with 11 bases between. CDR3 length: 16 amino acids. Germline V gene lookup returns CDR1 LGHNA and CDR2 YSLEER. The CDR3 loop reads CASSQDLLQPNEKLFF. CDR3 nucleotide sequence: TGCGCCAGCAGCCAAGATTTGTTACAGCCTAATGAAAAACTGTTTTTT.

The rearrangement joins TRBV14 to TRBJ1-4; the match to TRBD1 covers 9 bases. CDR1 is SGHDN, CDR2 FVKESK, per germline. The CDR3 sequence is 19 residues long. With 3 bases clipped from V and 6 bases from J, the junction kept 17 bases outside the gene matches. CDR3 in DNA: TGTGCCAGCAGCCACGCCGGGACAGGGATTTATTATGGGGATGAAAAACTGTTTTTT. Its translation: CASSHAGTGIYYGDEKLFF.